A selection of T cell receptor beta chains follows, all from one sample in a study of Graves' ophthalmopathy and Graves' hyperthyroidism. Each CDR3 protein gets one entry after TCRdb re-called the multiplex PCR reads with MiXCR. The sample shows about 640,000 distinct CDR3 sequences, roughly 41% of them seen only once. The sample taken for sequencing was peripheral blood. The receptors derive from an adult man with Graves' ophthalmopathy. The CDR3 runs from the conserved cysteine through the conserved F or W. D genes are given only for firm matches. Clone size is given for some rows only: seen once, a few or many times, or a class if the clone is expanded.

V gene	clone size	D gene	J gene	CDR3 length	CDR3 DNA	CDR3 protein
TRBV2	many	NA	TRBJ1-1	14	TGTGCCAGCAGTGAGGGGTACGCTCACACTGAAGCTTTCTTT	CASSEGYAHTEAFF
TRBV10-3	many	NA	TRBJ1-4	12	TGTGCCATCAGTGAGTCGGCTGAAAAACTGTTTTTT	CAISESAEKLFF
TRBV12-3/TRBV12-4	many	NA	TRBJ1-1	12	TGTGCCAGCAGTTTTTACCGCACTGAAGCTTTCTTT	CASSFYRTEAFF
TRBV7-2	NA	TRBD2	TRBJ2-7	14	TGTGCCAGCAGCTTAAGCGGGGGGAACCACGAGCAGTACTTC	CASSLSGGNHEQYF
TRBV4-2	many	NA	TRBJ1-4	16	TGTGCCAGCAGCCAAGATCGCGGCAGGGCGCGTGAAAAACTGTTTTTT	CASSQDRGRAREKLFF
TRBV11-2	few	NA	TRBJ2-7	14	TGTGCCAGCAGTCAAGGGGGGGGACAATACGAGCAGTACTTC	CASSQGGGQYEQYF
TRBV2	NA	NA	TRBJ2-6	14	TGTGCCAGCAGGCGACAGCCAGGGGCCAACGTCCTGACTTTC	CASRRQPGANVLTF
TRBV9	few	TRBD2	TRBJ2-2	15	TGTGCCAGCAGCGTAAACGGGGGGTCGTCCGGGGAGCTGTTTTTT	CASSVNGGSSGELFF
TRBV2	many	TRBD1	TRBJ1-1	14	TGTGCCAGCATTTCCGGACAGGGAGACACTGAAGCTTTCTTT	CASISGQGDTEAFF
TRBV24-1	NA	NA	TRBJ2-7	14	TGTGCCAGCAGCTCCGGGACACCACCAGACGAGCAGTACTTC	CASSSGTPPDEQYF
TRBV29-1	NA	NA	TRBJ2-7	13	TGCAGCTTGCGGGCCGGGACGGACTACGAGCAGTACTTC	CSLRAGTDYEQYF
TRBV20-1	few	NA	TRBJ1-1	16	TGCAGTGCTAGTCGCGGGGTCTATAGGGTGGACACTGAAGCTTTCTTT	CSASRGVYRVDTEAFF
TRBV7-2	NA	TRBD2	TRBJ2-2	17	TGTACCAGCAGCTCCTTAGCGGGAGGGTCCAGAGGGGGGGAGCTGTTTTTT	CTSSSLAGGSRGGELFF
TRBV12-3/TRBV12-4	many	TRBD2	TRBJ2-7	15	TGTGCCAGCAGTATTAGCGGGAGGCTCTCCTACGAGCAGTACTTC	CASSISGRLSYEQYF
TRBV19	NA	TRBD1	TRBJ1-1	16	TGTGCCAGCTCACCATTCCGGGACAGGCGCAACACTGAAGCTTTCTTT	CASSPFRDRRNTEAFF
TRBV9	many	NA	TRBJ2-7	13	TGTGCCAGCAGCCCTGGGACAAGCCACGAGCAGTACTTC	CASSPGTSHEQYF
TRBV7-3	NA	TRBD1	TRBJ2-7	16	TGCGCCAGCAGCCAAGCTCGACAGGGGGTGAACTACGAGCAGTACTTC	CASSQARQGVNYEQYF
TRBV24-1	NA	NA	TRBJ1-1	12	TGTGCCACCAGCGATACGGGTACTGAAGCTTTCTTT	CATSDTGTEAFF
TRBV20-1	many	NA	TRBJ2-7	15	TGCAGTGCTAGTGTGTCCGGGACGGCCACCTACGAGCAGTACTTC	CSASVSGTATYEQYF
TRBV20-1	many	TRBD1	TRBJ1-4	13	TGCAGTGCTAGCAGGGGGCAAAATGAAAAACTGTTTTTT	CSASRGQNEKLFF
TRBV20-1	many	NA	TRBJ2-5	13	TGCAGTGCTAGAGATCCTAGCGCCCAGACCCAGTACTTC	CSARDPSAQTQYF
TRBV19	NA	NA	TRBJ2-7	15	TGTGCCAGTAGTATAGGAAACGGACAAATTTACGAGCAGTACTTC	CASSIGNGQIYEQYF
TRBV10-3	NA	TRBD2	TRBJ2-5	15	TGTGCCATCAGGGGAAGCGGACTAGCCAGGGAGACCCAGTACTTC	CAIRGSGLARETQYF
TRBV2	NA	NA	TRBJ1-1	14	TGTGCCAGCAGTGCCGGGGGGAGAGGCACTGAAGCTTTCTTT	CASSAGGRGTEAFF
TRBV24-1	NA	NA	TRBJ2-2	14	TGTGCCACCAGTTACCTAGCTGGCACCGGGGAGCTGTTTTTT	CATSYLAGTGELFF
TRBV20-1	many	NA	TRBJ1-4	13	TGCAGTGCTCCAACAGGCGGTAATGAAAAACTGTTTTTT	CSAPTGGNEKLFF
TRBV12-3/TRBV12-4	NA	NA	TRBJ1-1	15	TGTGCCAGCAGTTTCGAAGGGTTAGGGTTTACTGAAGCTTTCTTT	CASSFEGLGFTEAFF